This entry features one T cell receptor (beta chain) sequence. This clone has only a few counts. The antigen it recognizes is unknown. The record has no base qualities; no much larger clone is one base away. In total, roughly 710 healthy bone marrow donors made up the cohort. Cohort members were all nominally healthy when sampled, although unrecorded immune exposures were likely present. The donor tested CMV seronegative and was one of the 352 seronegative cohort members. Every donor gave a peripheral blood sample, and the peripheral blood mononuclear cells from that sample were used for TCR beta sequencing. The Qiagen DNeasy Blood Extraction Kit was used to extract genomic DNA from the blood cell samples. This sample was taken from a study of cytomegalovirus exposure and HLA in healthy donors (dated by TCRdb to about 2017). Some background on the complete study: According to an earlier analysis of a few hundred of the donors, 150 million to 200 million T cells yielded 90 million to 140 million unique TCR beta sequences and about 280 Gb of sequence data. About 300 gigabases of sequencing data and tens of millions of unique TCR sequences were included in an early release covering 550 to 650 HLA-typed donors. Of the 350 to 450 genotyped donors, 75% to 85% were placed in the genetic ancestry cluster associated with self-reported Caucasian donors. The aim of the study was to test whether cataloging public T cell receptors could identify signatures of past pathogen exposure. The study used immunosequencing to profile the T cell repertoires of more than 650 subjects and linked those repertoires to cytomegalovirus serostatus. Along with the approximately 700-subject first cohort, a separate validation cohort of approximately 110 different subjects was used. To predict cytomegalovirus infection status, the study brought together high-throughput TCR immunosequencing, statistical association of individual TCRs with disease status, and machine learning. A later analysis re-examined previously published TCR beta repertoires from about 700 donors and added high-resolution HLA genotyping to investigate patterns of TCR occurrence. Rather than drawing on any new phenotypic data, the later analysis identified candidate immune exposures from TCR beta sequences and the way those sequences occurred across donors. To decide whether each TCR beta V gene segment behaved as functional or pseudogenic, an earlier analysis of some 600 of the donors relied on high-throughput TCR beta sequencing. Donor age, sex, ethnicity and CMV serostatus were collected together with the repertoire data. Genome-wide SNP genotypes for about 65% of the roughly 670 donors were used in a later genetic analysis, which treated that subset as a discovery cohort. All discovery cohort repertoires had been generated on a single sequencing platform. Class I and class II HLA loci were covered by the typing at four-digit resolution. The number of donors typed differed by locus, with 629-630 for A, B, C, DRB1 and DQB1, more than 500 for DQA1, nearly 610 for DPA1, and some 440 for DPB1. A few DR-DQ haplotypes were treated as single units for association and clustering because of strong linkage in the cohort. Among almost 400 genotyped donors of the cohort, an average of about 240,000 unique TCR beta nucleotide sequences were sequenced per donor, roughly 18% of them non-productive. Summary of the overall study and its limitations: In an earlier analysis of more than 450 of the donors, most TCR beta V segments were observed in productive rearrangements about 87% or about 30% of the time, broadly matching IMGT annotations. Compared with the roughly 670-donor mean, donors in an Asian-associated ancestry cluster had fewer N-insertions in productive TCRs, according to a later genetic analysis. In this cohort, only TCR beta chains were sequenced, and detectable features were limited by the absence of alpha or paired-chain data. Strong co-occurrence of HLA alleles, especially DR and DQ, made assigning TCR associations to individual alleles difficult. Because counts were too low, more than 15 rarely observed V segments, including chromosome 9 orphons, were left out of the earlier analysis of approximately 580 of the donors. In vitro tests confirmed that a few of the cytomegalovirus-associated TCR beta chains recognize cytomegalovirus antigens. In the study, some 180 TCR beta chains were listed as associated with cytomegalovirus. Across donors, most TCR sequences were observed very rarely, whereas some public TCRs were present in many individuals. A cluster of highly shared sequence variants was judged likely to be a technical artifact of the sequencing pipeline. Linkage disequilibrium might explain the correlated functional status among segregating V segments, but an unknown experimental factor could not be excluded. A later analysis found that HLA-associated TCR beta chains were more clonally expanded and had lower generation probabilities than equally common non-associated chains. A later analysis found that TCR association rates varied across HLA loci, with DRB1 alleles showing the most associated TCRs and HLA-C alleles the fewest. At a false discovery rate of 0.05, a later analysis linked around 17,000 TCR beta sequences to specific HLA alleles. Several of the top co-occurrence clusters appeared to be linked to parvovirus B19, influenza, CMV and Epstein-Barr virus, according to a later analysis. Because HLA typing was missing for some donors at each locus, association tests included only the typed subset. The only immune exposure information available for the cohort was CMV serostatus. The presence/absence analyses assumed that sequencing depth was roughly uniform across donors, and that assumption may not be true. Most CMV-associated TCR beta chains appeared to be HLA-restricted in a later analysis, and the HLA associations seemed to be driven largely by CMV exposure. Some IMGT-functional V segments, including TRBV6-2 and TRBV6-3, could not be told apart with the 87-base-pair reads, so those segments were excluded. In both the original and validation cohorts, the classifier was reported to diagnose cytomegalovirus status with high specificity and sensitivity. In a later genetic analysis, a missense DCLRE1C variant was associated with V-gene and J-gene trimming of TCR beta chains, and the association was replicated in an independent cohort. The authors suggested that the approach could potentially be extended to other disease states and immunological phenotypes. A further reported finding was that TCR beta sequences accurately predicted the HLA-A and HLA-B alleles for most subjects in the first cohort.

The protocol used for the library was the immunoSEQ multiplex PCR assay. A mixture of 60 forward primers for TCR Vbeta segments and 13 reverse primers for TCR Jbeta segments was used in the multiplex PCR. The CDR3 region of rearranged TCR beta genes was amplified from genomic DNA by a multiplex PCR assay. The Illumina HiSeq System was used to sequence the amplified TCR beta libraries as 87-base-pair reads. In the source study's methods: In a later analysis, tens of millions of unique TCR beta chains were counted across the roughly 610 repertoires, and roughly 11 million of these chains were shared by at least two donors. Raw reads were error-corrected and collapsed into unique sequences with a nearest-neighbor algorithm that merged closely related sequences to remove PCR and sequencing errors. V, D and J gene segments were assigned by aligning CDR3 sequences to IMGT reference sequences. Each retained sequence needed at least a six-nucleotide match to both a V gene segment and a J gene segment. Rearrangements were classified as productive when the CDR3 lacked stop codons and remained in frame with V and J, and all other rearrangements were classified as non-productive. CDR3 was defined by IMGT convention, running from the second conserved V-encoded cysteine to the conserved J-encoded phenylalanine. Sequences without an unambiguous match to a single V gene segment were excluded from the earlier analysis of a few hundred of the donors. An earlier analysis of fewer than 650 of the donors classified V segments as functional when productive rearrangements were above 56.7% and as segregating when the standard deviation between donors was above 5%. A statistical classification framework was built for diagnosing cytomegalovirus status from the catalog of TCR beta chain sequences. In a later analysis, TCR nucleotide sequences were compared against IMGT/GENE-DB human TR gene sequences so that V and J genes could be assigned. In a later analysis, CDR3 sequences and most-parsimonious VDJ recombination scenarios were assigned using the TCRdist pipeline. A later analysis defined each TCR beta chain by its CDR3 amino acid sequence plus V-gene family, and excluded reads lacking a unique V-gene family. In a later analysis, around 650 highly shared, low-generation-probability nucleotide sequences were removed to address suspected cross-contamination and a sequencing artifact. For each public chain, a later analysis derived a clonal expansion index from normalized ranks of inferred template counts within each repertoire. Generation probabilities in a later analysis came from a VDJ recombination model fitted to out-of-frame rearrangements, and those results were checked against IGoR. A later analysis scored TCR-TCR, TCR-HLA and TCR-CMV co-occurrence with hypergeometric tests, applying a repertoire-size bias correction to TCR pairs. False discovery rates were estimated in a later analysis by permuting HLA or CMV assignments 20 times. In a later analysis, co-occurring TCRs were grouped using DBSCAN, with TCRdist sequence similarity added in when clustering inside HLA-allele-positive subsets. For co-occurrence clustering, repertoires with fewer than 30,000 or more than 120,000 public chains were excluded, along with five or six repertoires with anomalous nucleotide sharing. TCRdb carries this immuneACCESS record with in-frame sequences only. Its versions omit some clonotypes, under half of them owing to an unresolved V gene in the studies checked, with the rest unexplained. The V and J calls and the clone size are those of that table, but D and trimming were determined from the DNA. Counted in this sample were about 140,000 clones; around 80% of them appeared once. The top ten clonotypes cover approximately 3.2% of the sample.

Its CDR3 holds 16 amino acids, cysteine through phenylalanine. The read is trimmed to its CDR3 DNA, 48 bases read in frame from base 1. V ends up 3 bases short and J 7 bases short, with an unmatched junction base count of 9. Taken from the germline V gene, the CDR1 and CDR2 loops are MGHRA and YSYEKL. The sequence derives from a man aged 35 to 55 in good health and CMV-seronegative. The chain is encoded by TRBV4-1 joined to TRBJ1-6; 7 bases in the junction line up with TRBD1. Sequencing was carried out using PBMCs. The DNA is TGCGCCAGCAGCCAGACCAGGGGACAGACAAATTCACCCCTCCACTTT. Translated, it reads CASSQTRGQTNSPLHF.